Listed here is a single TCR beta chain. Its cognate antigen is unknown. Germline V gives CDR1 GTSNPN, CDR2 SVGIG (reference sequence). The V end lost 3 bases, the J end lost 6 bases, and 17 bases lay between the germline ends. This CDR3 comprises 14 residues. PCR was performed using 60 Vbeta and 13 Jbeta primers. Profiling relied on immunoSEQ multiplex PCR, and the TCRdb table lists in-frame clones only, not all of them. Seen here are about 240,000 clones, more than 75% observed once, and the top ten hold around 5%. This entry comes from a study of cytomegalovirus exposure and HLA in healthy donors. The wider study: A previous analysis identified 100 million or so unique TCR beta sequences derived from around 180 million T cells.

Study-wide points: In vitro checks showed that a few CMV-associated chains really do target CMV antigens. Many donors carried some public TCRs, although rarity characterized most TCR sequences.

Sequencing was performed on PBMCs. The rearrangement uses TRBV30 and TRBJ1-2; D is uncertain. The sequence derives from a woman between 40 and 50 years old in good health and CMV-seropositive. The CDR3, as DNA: TGTGCCTGGAGCCGAGAGGTCTCCCTCAATGGCTACACCTTC. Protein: CAWSREVSLNGYTF. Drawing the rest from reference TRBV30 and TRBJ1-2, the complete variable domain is SQTIHQWPATLVQPVGSPLSLECTVEGTSNPNLYWYRQAAGRGLQLLFYSVGIGQISSEVPQNLSASRPQDRQFILSSKKLLLSDSGFYLCAWSREVSLNGYTFGSGTRLTVV.